Following are 17 T cell receptor beta chains from one sample sequenced in a study of control samples from healthy donors and cancer patients. TCRdb's table, derived via immunoSEQ multiplex PCR, lists solely in-frame clones and lacks some. The sample carries approximately 90,000 clones, 80% to 95% recorded once. Sequenced sample: blood. These receptors came from a woman younger than 45 in good health.

The J gene is TRBJ1-6, the V gene TRBV5-1; TRBD1 agrees at 7 bases. The J segment lost 7 bases and the V segment lost 3 bases, leaving 7 bases of the junction unmatched. CDR3 length: 15 residues. Germline V gives CDR1 SGHRS, CDR2 YFSETQ. DNA for the CDR3: TGCGCCAGCAGCTCACAGGGGTTCGACAATTCACCCCTCCACTTT. Residues: CASSSQGFDNSPLHF. The variable domain in full, completed from reference TRBV5-1 and TRBJ1-6, reads KAGVTQTPRYLIKTRGQQVTLSCSPISGHRSVSWYQQTPGQGLQFLFEYFSETQRNKGNFPGRFSGRQFSNSRSEMNVSTLELGDSALYLCASSSQGFDNSPLHFGNGTRLTVT.

The rearrangement joins TRBV18 to TRBJ2-5; 11 positions agree with TRBD2. The CDR3 has 16 residues. Germline V CDR1 and CDR2: KGHSH, LQKENI. V dropped 1 base and J dropped 4; count of bases not matched to a gene: 5. The CDR3 reads CASSPQSSGGRETQYF. CDR3 bases: TGTGCCAGCTCACCACAATCTAGCGGGGGGAGAGAGACCCAGTACTTC.

The chain recombines TRBV10-1 with TRBJ2-1; 7 bases map to TRBD2. Unmatched junction bases numbered 7, after V lost 0 bases and J lost 2 bases. The CDR3 is 17 residues long. Germline CDR1 reads WNHNN; CDR2 reads SYGVQD (reference sequence). Written as DNA, the CDR3 is TGCGCCAGCAGTGAGTCGACTCGGCGGGAGCCCTACAATGAGCAGTTCTTC. It specifies CASSESTRREPYNEQFF.

The chain is built from TRBV28 and TRBJ1-4, with 8 positions matching TRBD1. The CDR3 covers 16 residues. Germline V gene sequence: CDR1 MDHEN, CDR2 SYDVKM. V gave up 6 bases and J gave up 0 bases; unmatched junction bases: 6. CDR3 DNA sequence: TGTGCCAGCAGCCCAGGGGGCCTATCAACTAATGAAAAACTGTTTTTT. As protein: CASSPGGLSTNEKLFF.

With regard to this clone: In the same sample, other DNA sequences code for this CDR3. The rearrangement links TRBV7-9 to TRBJ1-1, with D possibly matching TRBD1 (6 bases). The V end lost 1 base, the J end lost 0 bases, and 12 bases lay between the germline ends. CDR1 and CDR2 from the germline V gene are SEHNR and FQNEAQ (reference sequence). The CDR3 spans 16 residues. Here the CDR3 DNA reads TGTGCCAGCAGCTTAGATGGGGGCTGGCTGAACACTGAAGCTTTCTTT. Amino acid sequence: CASSLDGGWLNTEAFF.

This chain links TRBV3-1 (or the pseudogene TRBV3-2) with TRBJ1-4; D is unresolved. This CDR3 has 15 amino acids. The V end lost 2 bases, the J end lost 8 bases, and 15 bases lay between the germline ends. The germline V gene encodes CDR1 LGHDT and CDR2 YNNKEL (reference sequence). In DNA, the CDR3 is TGTGCCAGCAGCCAAAGGCTCCCCTCGGGAGAAAAACTGTTTTTT. Translation: CASSQRLPSGEKLFF.

The chain employs TRBV6-4 and TRBJ1-2, with 8 bases fitting TRBD1. Looked up from germline, CDR1 is MRHNA and CDR2 is SNTAGT. The CDR3 is 16 amino acids. V trimming: 3 bases; J trimming: 7 bases; junction bases outside the gene matches: 13. The CDR3 coding sequence is TGTGCCAGCAGTGAATTCGAAAACGGACAGGGCCTTGGCTACACCTTC. This sequence encodes CASSEFENGQGLGYTF.

The genes are TRBV19 and TRBJ1-5, with D hard to call. This CDR3 is 12 amino acids long. Per the germline V gene, CDR1 is LNHDA and CDR2 is SQIVND (reference sequence). With 4 bases removed from V and 3 bases from J, the gap between germline ends came to 4 bases. As DNA, the CDR3 is TGTGCCAGTAGTAATTACAATCAGCCCCAGCATTTT. This gives the protein CASSNYNQPQHF.

The chain employs TRBV29-1 and TRBJ1-1, with D hard to call. With 6 bases removed from V and 12 bases from J, the gap between germline ends came to 8 bases. The V gene's germline CDR1 is SQVTM and CDR2 ANQGSEA. This CDR3 comprises 8 residues. CDR3 sequence (DNA): TGCAGCGTCTCAGGTCCTTTCTTT. This codes for CSVSGPFF.

The chain employs TRBV4-1 and TRBJ1-1, with D possibly being TRBD1 (6 bases). The CDR3 has 15 residues. V was cut by 5 bases and J by 8 bases, with 21 bases left in between. Germline CDR1 reads MGHRA; CDR2 reads YSYEKL. CDR3 bases: TGCGCCAGCAGCGCCCAAGGGCCGGCGGGGGCGGAAGCTTTCTTT. It is translated as CASSAQGPAGAEAFF.

The rearrangement joins TRBV5-1 to TRBJ2-7, with D perhaps TRBD1 or TRBD2 (5 bases each). Trimming left V 4 bases short and J 3 bases short, with 8 bases between. In germline, CDR1 is SGHRS, CDR2 YFSETQ. This CDR3 region has 12 residues. The CDR3: CASSRDHYEQYF. DNA for the CDR3: TGCGCCAGCAGCCGGGACCACTACGAGCAGTACTTC.

This clone was counted once. The genes are TRBV6-5 and TRBJ1-1; 7 bases map to TRBD1. The trim removed 5 bases at V and 7 bases at J, leaving 10 bases unmatched. There are 14 residues in the CDR3. From germline, CDR1 is MNHEY and CDR2 SVGAGI. CDR3 protein: CASSRDRDQGEAFF. CDR3 nucleotides: TGTGCCAGCAGTCGAGACAGGGATCAGGGTGAAGCTTTCTTT.

The genes are TRBV24-1 and TRBJ2-5, with TRBD2 identical over 12 bases. CDR3 length equals 17 residues. Germline V gene sequence: CDR1 KGHDR, CDR2 SFDVKD. The junction had 8 bases not matched to a gene; V was cut back by 3 bases and J by 4 bases. CDR3 loop: CATSDPRLAGVGETQYF. CDR3 nucleotides: TGTGCCACCAGTGATCCTAGACTAGCGGGAGTTGGAGAGACCCAGTACTTC.

V is TRBV28 and J is TRBJ1-5; D not resolved. The length of the CDR3 is 14 residues. V lost 5 bases and J 0 bases, leaving 8 bases between the germline ends. In germline, CDR1 is MDHEN, CDR2 SYDVKM. CDR3: CASSPVNSNQPQHF. The CDR3 region has the DNA TGTGCCAGCAGTCCCGTTAATAGCAATCAGCCCCAGCATTTT.

The chain uses TRBV30 and TRBJ1-5, with no clear D. The V gene's germline CDR1 is GTSNPN and CDR2 SVGIG (reference sequence). The CDR3 sequence is 13 residues long. V dropped 4 bases and J dropped 0 bases, with 7 bases sitting between them. The CDR3 is CAWTSASNQPQHF. As DNA, the CDR3 is TGTGCCTGGACATCCGCTAGCAATCAGCCCCAGCATTTT. The variable domain in full, completed from reference TRBV30 and TRBJ1-5, reads SQTIHQWPATLVQPVGSPLSLECTVEGTSNPNLYWYRQAAGRGLQLLFYSVGIGQISSEVPQNLSASRPQDRQFILSSKKLLLSDSGFYLCAWTSASNQPQHFGDGTRLSIL.

V gene TRBV6-1 combines with J gene TRBJ1-1; 8 bases fit TRBD1. This CDR3 contains 13 residues. The V segment lost 3 bases and the J segment 3 bases; nucleotides outside the gene matches: 0. The V gene's germline CDR1 is MNHNS and CDR2 SASEGT. The CDR3 sequence: CASSDRGHTEAFF. Here the CDR3 DNA reads TGTGCCAGCAGTGACAGGGGGCACACTGAAGCTTTCTTT.

The chain has TRBV5-4 and TRBJ1-1; D gene uncertain. The CDR3 is 14 residues long. Per the germline V gene, CDR1 is SGHNT and CDR2 is YYREEE (reference sequence). V dropped 4 bases and J dropped 1 base, with 11 bases sitting between them. CDR3 nucleotide sequence: TGTGCCAGCAGCCAGACGACAAGGAACACTGAAGCTTTCTTT. Its protein is CASSQTTRNTEAFF.